These 19 T cell receptor beta chains were sequenced from one sample in a study of blood T cell repertoires in COVID-19 (dated by TCRdb to between 2020 and 2021). Libraries came from the immunoSEQ multiplex PCR assay. TCRdb carries this immuneACCESS record with in-frame sequences only. Its versions omit some clonotypes, under half of them owing to an unresolved V gene in the studies checked, with the rest unexplained. The sample table contains some 110,000 clones; only one count was recorded for around 87% of them. Less than 9.5% of the sample is held by the ten biggest clonotypes. Source material: peripheral blood. The receptors were sampled from a human donor in a cohort sampled during active COVID-19.

This clone occurred once. This rearrangement joins TRBV7-6 to TRBJ2-3; D uncertain. V lost 5 bases and J lost 3, with 15 bases in between. The CDR3 covers 15 residues. Germline lookup yields CDR1 SGHVS and CDR2 FNYEAQ. CDR3 bases: TGTGCCAGCAGCGGTTGGCAGACTGGGACAGATACGCAGTATTTT. Residues: CASSGWQTGTDTQYF.

This clone was picked up one time. The chain recombines TRBV11-3 with TRBJ2-1, with 11 bases fitting TRBD2. Germline V lookup: CDR1 SGHNT, CDR2 YENEEA. This CDR3 region has 17 residues. The V gene end was trimmed by 1 base and the J gene end by 3 bases; junction bases not matched to a gene: 5. The CDR3, as DNA: TGTGCCAGCAGCTTAGGGGGGACTAGCGGCGGCTACAATGAGCAGTTCTTC. This sequence encodes CASSLGGTSGGYNEQFF.

This sequence joins TRBV5-1 and TRBJ1-3; maybe TRBD1 (5 bases). The CDR3 runs 14 residues. Germline loops: CDR1 SGHRS, CDR2 YFSETQ. Deletions cut 4 bases from V and 0 bases from J, with 8 bases between. CDR3 residues: CASSATDSGNTIYF. CDR3 coding DNA: TGCGCCAGCAGCGCGACAGACTCTGGAAACACCATATATTTT.

This clone was detected a few times. The chain is built from TRBV7-6 and TRBJ2-1; 7 nucleotides align to TRBD2. The ends lost 2 bases at V and 4 bases at J; junction bases unmatched: 5. CDR1 is SGHVS, CDR2 FNYEAQ, per germline. This CDR3 spans 15 amino acids. For the CDR3, the DNA is TGTGCCAGCAGCTTACAGCGGGAACTATACAATGAGCAGTTCTTC. Its translation is CASSLQRELYNEQFF.

This chain uses TRBV28 with TRBJ1-5; 7 nucleotides match TRBD1. J lost 0 bases, V lost 7 bases, and 21 bases had no gene match. CDR1 is MDHEN and CDR2 is SYDVKM in the germline V gene. CDR3 size: 20 residues. CDR3 protein: CASKSEARATGSGSNQPQHF. The CDR3 coding sequence is TGTGCCAGCAAATCTGAGGCAAGGGCGACAGGGTCGGGTAGCAATCAGCCCCAGCATTTT.

The chain carries TRBV28 and TRBJ2-7; the match to TRBD2 covers 9 bases. Germline assignment: CDR1 MDHEN and CDR2 SYDVKM. J gave up 3 bases and V 6 bases, and 12 bases lay outside the gene matches. CDR3 size: 16 residues. This CDR3 is CASRPKLKAGGYEQYF. The DNA of the CDR3 is TGTGCCAGCAGACCCAAACTCAAAGCGGGGGGCTACGAGCAGTACTTC.

This clone showed up just a few times. The chain uses TRBV18 and TRBJ1-1; no clear D gene. With 1 base removed from V and 3 bases from J, the gap between germline ends came to 12 bases. This CDR3 is built from 15 residues. Germline assignment: CDR1 KGHSH and CDR2 LQKENI. The CDR3 DNA follows: TGTGCCAGCTCACCACGACCCCAGAGGGACACTGAAGCTTTCTTT. As protein: CASSPRPQRDTEAFF.

This rearrangement joins TRBV6-5 to TRBJ1-1; possible D gene TRBD1, 6 bases. The ends were cut back, 7 bases at V and 1 base at J, with 13 bases in the middle. This CDR3 has 14 amino acids. The germline V gene has CDR1 MNHEY and CDR2 SVGAGI. CDR3 bases: TGTGCCAGCACTGCACAGGGCAAGAACACTGAAGCTTTCTTT. Amino acid sequence: CASTAQGKNTEAFF.

This clone was seen only a few times. This chain links TRBV7-3 with TRBJ2-1; 13 nucleotides line up with TRBD2. J gave up 5 bases and V 3 bases, and 4 bases lay outside the gene matches. Looked up from germline, CDR1 is SGHTA and CDR2 is FQGTGA. The CDR3 sequence is 16 residues long. DNA for the CDR3: TGTGCCAGCAGCTTTCGACTAGCGGGGGGCCACAATGAGCAGTTCTTC. Translating it yields CASSFRLAGGHNEQFF.

The chain has TRBV18 and TRBJ2-7; 11 bases match TRBD1. Germline V gene data show CDR1 as KGHSH and CDR2 as LQKENI. CDR3 size: 15 residues. The J segment lost 2 bases and the V segment lost 3 bases, leaving 3 bases of the junction unmatched. CDR3 in amino acids: CASSPPGQGAYEQYF. Written as DNA, the CDR3 is TGTGCCAGCTCACCCCCGGGACAGGGGGCCTACGAGCAGTACTTC.

This chain links TRBV11-2 with TRBJ2-1; D remains ambiguous. The length of the CDR3 is 13 residues. Germline loops: CDR1 SGHAT, CDR2 FQNNGV. The V and J ends lost 3 bases and 9 bases respectively, with 12 bases between them. The CDR3 DNA is TGTGCCAGCAGCTTCAGTGGGCCGAGTGAGCAGTTCTTC. This sequence encodes CASSFSGPSEQFF.

This clone was counted between two and nine times. The chain has TRBV29-1 and TRBJ2-1; 7 positions agree with TRBD2. After removal of 6 bases from V and 8 bases from J, the junction contained 4 bases not matched to a gene. The germline V gene encodes CDR1 SQVTM and CDR2 ANQGSEA. This CDR3 is built from 11 residues. For the CDR3, the DNA is TGCAGCGTCCGAGCGGGATATGAGCAGTTCTTC. Protein product: CSVRAGYEQFF.

This clone was recorded once. CDR3 bases: TGTGCCAGCAGCTTAGAAGTTGGAGGCGGGGGTACAGATACGCAGTATTTT. Its protein product is CASSLEVGGGGTDTQYF. This rearrangement joins TRBV7-9 to TRBJ2-3; TRBD2 aligns across 7 bases. The CDR3 is 17 residues long. Unmatched junction bases numbered 10, after V lost 1 base and J lost 3 bases. The V gene's germline CDR1 is SEHNR and CDR2 FQNEAQ (reference sequence). Full variable domain (rest looked up from reference TRBV7-9 and TRBJ2-3): DTGVSQNPRHKITKRGQNVTFRCDPISEHNRLYWYRQTLGQGPEFLTYFQNEAQLEKSRLLSDRFSAERPKGSFSTLEIQRTEQGDSAMYLCASSLEVGGGGTDTQYFGPGTRLTVL.

This chain joins TRBV5-1 and TRBJ2-3, with TRBD1 matching over 12 bases. The V segment lost 7 bases and the J segment 6 bases; nucleotides outside the gene matches: 9. This CDR3 is built from 15 residues. The germline CDR1 and CDR2 sequences are SGHRS and YFSETQ. Written as DNA, the CDR3 is TGCGCCAGCTACGCCGGGACAGGGGGCGGGGATACGCAGTATTTT. Protein product: CASYAGTGGGDTQYF.

This chain connects TRBV5-1 to TRBJ2-3; tentatively, D is TRBD2 (6 bases). The germline CDR1 and CDR2 sequences are SGHRS and YFSETQ. The length of the CDR3 is 16 residues. V gave up 2 bases and J gave up 0 bases, with 13 bases separating them. The CDR3 region is CASSLGISGSTDTQYF. The CDR3 region has the DNA TGCGCCAGCAGCTTAGGCATTAGCGGTAGCACAGATACGCAGTATTTT.

This chain links TRBV5-5 with TRBJ2-1, with 10 bases lining up with TRBD2. Germline assignment: CDR1 SGHKS and CDR2 YYEKEE (reference sequence). The J segment lost 5 bases and the V segment lost 1 base, leaving 6 bases of the junction unmatched. The CDR3 consists of 16 residues. The CDR3 protein is CASSLSGTSANNEQFF. Written as DNA, the CDR3 is TGTGCCAGCAGCTTGTCCGGGACTAGCGCAAACAATGAGCAGTTCTTC.

V usage is TRBV18 and J usage is TRBJ1-1, with D possibly matching TRBD1 (6 bases). The CDR3 has 17 residues. The germline CDR1 and CDR2 sequences are KGHSH and LQKENI. Trimming took off 2 bases at V and 2 bases at J, with 18 bases between the two ends. The CDR3 DNA is TGTGCCAGCTCACCAGAGGCGATAGGGACACTTAACACTGAAGCTTTCTTT. The encoded protein is CASSPEAIGTLNTEAFF. The full variable domain, with the rest looked up from reference TRBV18 and TRBJ1-1, is NAGVMQNPRHLVRRRGQEARLRCSPMKGHSHVYWYRQLPEEGLKFMVYLQKENIIDESGMPKERFSAEFPKEGPSILRIQQVVRGDSAAYFCASSPEAIGTLNTEAFFGQGTRLTVV.

The rearrangement uses TRBV7-3 and TRBJ1-1; TRBD1 might be the D (6 bases). CDR1 SGHTA and CDR2 FQGTGA come from the germline V gene. CDR3 length equals 15 residues. Trimming took 4 bases from V and 5 from J, leaving 17 bases between them. CDR3 nucleotides: TGTGCCAGCAGCTCAAAACAGGGCCCCGGGACTGAAGCTTTCTTT. This codes for CASSSKQGPGTEAFF.

This chain uses TRBV7-8 with TRBJ2-7, with 9 bases fitting TRBD1. The germline V gene has CDR1 SGHVS and CDR2 FQNEAQ. CDR3 length equals 15 residues. With V trimmed by 0 bases and J by 2 bases, 2 bases remained unmatched. This CDR3 is CASSLAGTGPYEQYF. The DNA for the CDR3 is TGTGCCAGCAGCTTAGCCGGGACAGGGCCCTACGAGCAGTACTTC.